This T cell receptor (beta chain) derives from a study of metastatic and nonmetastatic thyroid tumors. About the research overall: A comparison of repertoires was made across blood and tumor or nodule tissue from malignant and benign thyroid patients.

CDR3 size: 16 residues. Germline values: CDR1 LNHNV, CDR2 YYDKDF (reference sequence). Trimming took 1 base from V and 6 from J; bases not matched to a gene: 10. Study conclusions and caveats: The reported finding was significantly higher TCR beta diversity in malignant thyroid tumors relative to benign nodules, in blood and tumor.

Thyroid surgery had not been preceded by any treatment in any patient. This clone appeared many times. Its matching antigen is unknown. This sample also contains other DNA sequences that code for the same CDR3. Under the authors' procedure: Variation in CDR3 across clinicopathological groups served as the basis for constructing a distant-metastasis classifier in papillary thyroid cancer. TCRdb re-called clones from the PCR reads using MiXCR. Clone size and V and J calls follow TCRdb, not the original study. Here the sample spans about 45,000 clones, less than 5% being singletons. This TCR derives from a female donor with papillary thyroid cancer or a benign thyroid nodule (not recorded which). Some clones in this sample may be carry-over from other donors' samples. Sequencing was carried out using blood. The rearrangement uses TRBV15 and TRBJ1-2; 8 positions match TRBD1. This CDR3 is CATSRGQGFGSDGYTF. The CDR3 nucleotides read TGTGCCACCAGCAGAGGACAGGGGTTTGGTAGCGATGGCTACACCTTC. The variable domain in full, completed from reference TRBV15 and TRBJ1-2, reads DAMVIQNPRYQVTQFGKPVTLSCSQTLNHNVMYWYQQKSSQAPKLLFHYYDKDFNNEADTPDNFQSRRPNTSFCFLDIRSPGLGDTAMYLCATSRGQGFGSDGYTFGSGTRLTVV.